The T cell receptor (beta chain) under discussion was sequenced for a study of T cells in Graves' hyperthyroidism and ophthalmopathy. Using RNA transcripts as the source, TCR beta CDR3 regions were amplified. The TCR CDR3 first-round RT-PCR relied on the HTBI primer set. TCRdb fed the multiplex PCR reads into MiXCR, producing one record per CDR3 protein. The sample consists of more than 550,000 distinct CDR3 sequences, 15% to 20% of them appearing once. Diagnosis of hyperthyroidism was new in patients aged 18 to 65, and its duration was under 2 months. Orbital computed tomography and thyroid ultrasound, together with serum TRAb and thyroxine and clinical symptoms, were used for diagnoses. General study results and limits: Most thyroid-expanded clonotypes above 0.001 were also found in blood. The model made its ophthalmopathy prediction, and onset followed a median approximately 6 months later.

The CDR3 extends over 14 amino acids. Unmatched junction bases numbered 2, after V lost 3 bases and J lost 2 bases. Germline loops: CDR1 KGHDR, CDR2 SFDVKD. There are a few counts of this clonotype. Its matching antigen is unknown. Sequenced: blood. The chain employs TRBV24-1 and TRBJ1-2; 7 nucleotides agree with TRBD1. The receptor was derived from a man between 50 and 59 years old with Graves' hyperthyroidism. The CDR3 here is CATSDGGQNYGYTF. The CDR3 region has the DNA TGTGCCACCAGTGATGGGGGACAGAACTATGGCTACACCTTC.